Shown below are 25 T cell receptor beta chains from a single sample sequenced in a study of blood T cell repertoires in COVID-19. Libraries were prepared by immunoSEQ multiplex PCR; TCRdb keeps only in-frame clonotypes and omits some of them. The data show 50,000 to 75,000 clones, approximately 80% seen once. Sequencing was performed on peripheral blood. All receptors come from a man older than 75 with active or convalescent COVID-19.

The chain joins TRBV10-3 to TRBJ1-2; a weak D match, TRBD1 (6 bases). Germline V gives CDR1 ENHRY, CDR2 SYGVKD. The V end lost 2 bases, the J end lost 8 bases, and 12 bases lay between the germline ends. This CDR3 region has 13 residues. The CDR3 nucleotides read TGTGCCATCAGTGAGACAGGGTTATACGGCTACACCTTC. Translation: CAISETGLYGYTF.

The chain couples TRBV28 to TRBJ1-2; weak D call: TRBD1 (6 bases). The CDR3 is 12 amino acids. Trimming left V 10 bases short and J 8 bases short, with 17 bases between. Germline V gene lookup returns CDR1 MDHEN and CDR2 SYDVKM. In DNA, the CDR3 is TGTGCCACCGACACAGGGCGTCGAGGCTACACCTTC. Amino acid sequence: CATDTGRRGYTF.

The genes are TRBV9 and TRBJ2-1, with 12 bases fitting TRBD2. The CDR3 covers 18 residues. With V trimmed by 0 bases and J by 6 bases, 10 bases remained unmatched. Germline lookup yields CDR1 SGDLS and CDR2 YYNGEE. Here the CDR3 reads CASSVEGRLAGVSNEQFF. The CDR3 DNA is TGTGCCAGCAGCGTAGAGGGGAGACTAGCGGGAGTGAGCAATGAGCAGTTCTTC. The whole variable domain, remainder taken from reference TRBV9 and TRBJ2-1, is DSGVTQTPKHLITATGQRVTLRCSPRSGDLSVYWYQQSLDQGLQFLIQYYNGEERAKGNILERFSAQQFPDLHSELNLSSLELGDSALYFCASSVEGRLAGVSNEQFFGPGTRLTVL.

This rearrangement joins TRBV5-1 to TRBJ1-4, with a weak D call TRBD1 (6 bases). The germline CDR1 and CDR2 sequences are SGHRS and YFSETQ. The CDR3 is 14 residues long. V lost 5 bases, J lost 3 bases, and 11 bases lay in between. CDR3 sequence: CASRTGTPNEKLFF. The CDR3 nucleotides are TGCGCCAGCAGAACCGGGACACCTAATGAAAAACTGTTTTTT. The full variable domain, rest sourced from reference TRBV5-1 and TRBJ1-4, is KAGVTQTPRYLIKTRGQQVTLSCSPISGHRSVSWYQQTPGQGLQFLFEYFSETQRNKGNFPGRFSGRQFSNSRSEMNVSTLELGDSALYLCASRTGTPNEKLFFGSGTQLSVL.

V usage is TRBV7-2 and J usage is TRBJ2-1; TRBD2 matches at 7 bases. With V trimmed by 2 bases and J by 7 bases, 8 bases remained unmatched. The CDR3 loop spans 15 amino acids. In germline, CDR1 is SGHTA, CDR2 FQGNSA. The CDR3 reads CASSLKTGGGNEQFF. The CDR3 nucleotides read TGTGCCAGCAGCTTAAAAACGGGAGGAGGGAATGAGCAGTTCTTC.

J is TRBJ2-2 and V is TRBV6-4; TRBD2 matches 7 bases. This CDR3 comprises 14 residues. Per germline, CDR1 MRHNA and CDR2 SNTAGT. V shed 4 bases and J 6 bases; nucleotides not matched to a gene: 5. The CDR3: CASSVSGDAGELFF. DNA for the CDR3: TGTGCCAGCAGTGTCAGCGGGGATGCCGGGGAGCTGTTTTTT.

The chain recombines TRBV6-5 with TRBJ2-7; D might be TRBD1 (6 bases). Deletions cut 6 bases from V and 0 bases from J, with 15 bases between. CDR1 MNHEY and CDR2 SVGAGI come from the germline V gene. The CDR3 runs to 15 residues. In DNA, the CDR3 is TGTGCCAGCAGACTCAGGGGATCCTCCTCCTACGAGCAGTACTTC. It translates to CASRLRGSSSYEQYF.

V is TRBV27 and J is TRBJ2-4; weak D call: TRBD1 (5 bases). The germline V gene has CDR1 MNHEY and CDR2 SMNVEV (reference sequence). V lost 4 bases to trimming and J lost 2 bases, with 15 bases between them. CDR3 length equals 16 residues. The CDR3 sequence is CASSSHPDSTKNIQYF. CDR3 in DNA: TGTGCCAGCAGTTCCCACCCAGACAGTACCAAAAACATTCAGTACTTC.

This clone was counted between two and nine times. V and J are TRBV9 and TRBJ2-2; D gene uncertain. V was clipped by 0 bases and J by 8 bases, with 5 bases between them. In germline, CDR1 is SGDLS, CDR2 YYNGEE. This CDR3 has 12 residues. CDR3 loop: CASSVVEGELFF. CDR3 DNA sequence: TGTGCCAGCAGCGTAGTTGAGGGGGAGCTGTTTTTT. The variable domain in full, completed from reference TRBV9 and TRBJ2-2, reads DSGVTQTPKHLITATGQRVTLRCSPRSGDLSVYWYQQSLDQGLQFLIQYYNGEERAKGNILERFSAQQFPDLHSELNLSSLELGDSALYFCASSVVEGELFFGEGSRLTVL.

This chain uses TRBV5-1 with TRBJ1-4, with a tentative D call TRBD1 (6 bases). V was clipped by 0 bases and J by 8 bases, with 17 bases between them. The CDR3 has 16 residues. Germline assignment: CDR1 SGHRS and CDR2 YFSETQ. CDR3 residues: CASSLGPQGLGEKLFF. The CDR3 DNA follows: TGCGCCAGCAGCTTGGGACCTCAGGGGTTAGGAGAAAAACTGTTTTTT.

This clone was seen only a few times. V and J are TRBV11-2 and TRBJ1-1, with 9 bases that match TRBD1. Germline values: CDR1 SGHAT, CDR2 FQNNGV. Trimming cost V 4 bases and J 8 bases; bases outside gene matches: 5. The CDR3 runs 13 residues. This CDR3 is CASSSGTGREAFF. CDR3 sequence (DNA): TGTGCCAGCAGCTCGGGGACAGGGCGGGAAGCTTTCTTT.

This sequence joins TRBV18 and TRBJ2-7; D not certain. The germline gives CDR1 KGHSH, CDR2 LQKENI. Trimming shortened V by 3 bases and J by 1 base, and 10 bases separated the two germline ends. This CDR3 contains 14 residues. The CDR3 DNA reads as TGTGCCAGCTCACCCCAGTCCTTTTCCTACGAGCAGTACTTC. Translated, it gives CASSPQSFSYEQYF.

This sequence joins TRBV4-2 and TRBJ1-5; D remains unclear. Germline V lookup: CDR1 LGHNA, CDR2 YNFKEQ. V was pared by 1 base and J by 9 bases, with 7 bases between. This CDR3 has 12 amino acids. The CDR3 reads CASSQAGGPQHF. In DNA, the CDR3 is TGTGCCAGCAGCCAAGCCGGTGGGCCCCAGCATTTT.

The rearrangement uses TRBV7-2 and TRBJ1-5; no definite D call. CDR1 is SGHTA and CDR2 is FQGNSA in the germline V gene. With 1 base removed from V and 7 bases from J, the gap between germline ends came to 11 bases. The CDR3 runs to 14 residues. The CDR3 protein is CASSLEREQQPQHF. CDR3 coding DNA: TGTGCCAGCAGCTTAGAGAGGGAGCAGCAGCCCCAGCATTTT.

The chain joins TRBV28 to TRBJ2-7; 9 nucleotides line up with TRBD2. V lost 4 bases to trimming and J lost 3 bases; unmatched junction nucleotides: 13. Germline CDR1 is MDHEN and CDR2 is SYDVKM. This CDR3 is built from 17 residues. CDR3 DNA sequence: TGTGCCAGCAGTTCTCTTTTCGTGAGGCGGGAGGGCTACGAGCAGTACTTC. It codes for CASSSLFVRREGYEQYF.

The chain employs TRBV7-3 and TRBJ1-6, with TRBD1 as a possible D gene (6 bases). The ends were cut back, 5 bases at V and 0 bases at J, with 8 bases in the middle. The CDR3 is made up of 15 amino acids. Germline V gene data show CDR1 as SGHTA and CDR2 as FQGTGA. CDR3 coding DNA: TGTGCCAGCAGCCCGGACAGCTCCTATAATTCACCCCTCCACTTT. This codes for CASSPDSSYNSPLHF.

CDR3 sequence (DNA): TGCGCCAGCAGTGAGAGGGCGCCAGGGTATGGCTACACCTTC. Translated, it gives CASSERAPGYGYTF. The rearrangement links TRBV10-2 to TRBJ1-2, with a weak D call TRBD1 (5 bases). CDR3 length: 14 amino acids. Germline V gene data show CDR1 as WSHSY and CDR2 as SAAADI. V shed 2 bases and J shed 5 bases, with 12 bases lying between them.

This clone has only a few counts. The rearrangement links TRBV11-3 to TRBJ2-1; TRBD2 agrees at 12 bases. V lost 5 bases and J lost 5; bases outside the gene matches: 4. Germline CDR1 SGHNT, CDR2 YENEEA. The CDR3 totals 15 residues. CDR3 DNA sequence: TGTGCCAGCAGCCCGACTAGCGGGAGAGACAATGAGCAGTTCTTC. This gives the protein CASSPTSGRDNEQFF.

This clone came up many times. The rearrangement links TRBV12-5 to TRBJ1-1; 9 bases map to TRBD1. Germline loops: CDR1 LGHNT, CDR2 FRNRAP. Germline trimming cut 5 bases from V and 4 bases from J; bases unmatched to any gene: 2. The CDR3 length is 13 residues. The CDR3 reads CASGMTGGTEAFF. The CDR3 DNA reads as TGTGCTAGTGGTATGACAGGGGGCACTGAAGCTTTCTTT.

The chain carries TRBV11-2 and TRBJ1-1; D not certain. CDR3 size: 13 residues. Deletions cut 4 bases from V and 4 bases from J, with 10 bases between. Germline V gives CDR1 SGHAT, CDR2 FQNNGV. CDR3 sequence: CASSSEVGTEAFF. The CDR3 region has the DNA TGTGCCAGCAGCTCTGAGGTAGGCACTGAAGCTTTCTTT. The full variable domain, its missing parts supplied by reference TRBV11-2 and TRBJ1-1, is EAGVAQSPRYKIIEKRQSVAFWCNPISGHATLYWYQQILGQGPKLLIQFQNNGVVDDSQLPKDRFSAERLKGVDSTLKIQPAKLEDSAVYLCASSSEVGTEAFFGQGTRLTVV.

The gene calls are TRBV7-3 and TRBJ1-5, with TRBD1 identical over 8 bases. The J segment lost 3 bases and the V segment lost 3 bases, leaving 4 bases of the junction unmatched. The CDR3 spans 15 residues. The germline V gene encodes CDR1 SGHTA and CDR2 FQGTGA. CDR3 protein: CASSLTGENNQPQHF. CDR3 nucleotide sequence: TGTGCCAGCAGCTTGACAGGGGAGAACAATCAGCCCCAGCATTTT.

The V call is TRBV19, the J call TRBJ2-5; 7 bases agree with TRBD1. There are 15 residues in the CDR3. Looked up from germline, CDR1 is LNHDA and CDR2 is SQIVND (reference sequence). Losses at the gene ends were 6 bases for V and 6 bases for J; bases not matched to a gene: 13. The CDR3 here is CASSTATGVTKTQYF. The CDR3 coding sequence is TGTGCCAGTAGCACCGCAACAGGGGTGACGAAGACCCAGTACTTC.

This chain links TRBV19 with TRBJ2-2; 10 bases map to TRBD1. J lost 3 bases, V lost 5 bases, and 6 bases had no gene match. The CDR3 sequence is 16 residues long. The germline gives CDR1 LNHDA, CDR2 SQIVND (reference sequence). The CDR3 sequence is CASSGRDRGDTGELFF. In DNA form, the CDR3 reads TGTGCCAGTAGTGGGAGGGACAGGGGAGACACCGGGGAGCTGTTTTTT.

The chain couples TRBV19 to TRBJ2-7; D remains ambiguous. CDR1 LNHDA and CDR2 SQIVND come from the germline V gene (reference sequence). V lost 3 bases, J lost 4 bases, and 16 bases lay in between. The CDR3 is made up of 15 amino acids. The CDR3 DNA follows: TGTGCCAGTAGTATGGCGAGCGCTTCCGGATACGAGCAGTACTTC. Its translation is CASSMASASGYEQYF.

The count of this clone is one. The V call is TRBV2, the J call TRBJ2-5, with 8 bases fitting TRBD2. With 1 base clipped from V and 5 bases from J, the junction kept 12 bases outside the gene matches. Germline V gives CDR1 SNHLY, CDR2 FYNNEI. The CDR3 runs 17 residues. DNA of the CDR3: TGTGCCAGCAGTGAAGGTCTAGCGGGCTTTCCTGGGGAGACCCAGTACTTC. This sequence encodes CASSEGLAGFPGETQYF.